This T cell receptor beta chain came from a study of blood T cell repertoires in COVID-19. Whole-study context: There were acute and convalescent COVID-19 samples, and they came from the United States, Italy and Spain. T cells, B-cell-depleted T cells, or PBMCs supplied cDNA or gDNA.

The Seattle site enrolled patients during active infection and followed them longitudinally. V was clipped by 4 bases and J by 0 bases, with 8 bases between them. Germline V CDR1 and CDR2: MNHEY, SVGAGI. This CDR3 has 14 residues. In the original processing: Amplification of reference gene primers provided the estimated nucleated cell counts. Only in-frame clones appear in the TCRdb table, and some are missing; sequencing was by immunoSEQ multiplex PCR. That table supplies the V and J calls and clone size; D and trimming were determined from the DNA. The data show roughly 11,000 clones, about two thirds seen once.

The chain recombines TRBV6-5 with TRBJ2-3, with D maybe TRBD1 (5 bases). The receptor's source is a man in his 60s with COVID-19, enrolled during active disease. Sequenced: peripheral blood. CDR3 DNA: TGTGCCAGCAGTTTCGACAGTAGCACAGATACGCAGTATTTT. Its translation is CASSFDSSTDTQYF.